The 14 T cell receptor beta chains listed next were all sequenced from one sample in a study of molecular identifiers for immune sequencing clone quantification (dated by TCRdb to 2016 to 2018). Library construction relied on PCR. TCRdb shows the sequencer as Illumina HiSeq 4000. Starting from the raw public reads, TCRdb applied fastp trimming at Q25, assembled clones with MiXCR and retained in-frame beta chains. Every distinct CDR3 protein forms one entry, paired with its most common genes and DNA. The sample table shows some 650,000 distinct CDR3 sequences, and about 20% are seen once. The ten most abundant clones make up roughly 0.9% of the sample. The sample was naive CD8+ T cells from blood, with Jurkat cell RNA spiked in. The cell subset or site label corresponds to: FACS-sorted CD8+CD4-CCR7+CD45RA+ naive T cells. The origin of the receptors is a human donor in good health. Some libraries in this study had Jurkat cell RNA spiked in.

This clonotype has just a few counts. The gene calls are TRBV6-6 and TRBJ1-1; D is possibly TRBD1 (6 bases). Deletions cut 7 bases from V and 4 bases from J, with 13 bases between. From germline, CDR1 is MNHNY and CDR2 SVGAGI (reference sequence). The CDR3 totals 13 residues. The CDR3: CASNRDGGTEAFF. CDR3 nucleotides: TGTGCCAGCAACAGGGACGGGGGCACTGAAGCTTTCTTT.

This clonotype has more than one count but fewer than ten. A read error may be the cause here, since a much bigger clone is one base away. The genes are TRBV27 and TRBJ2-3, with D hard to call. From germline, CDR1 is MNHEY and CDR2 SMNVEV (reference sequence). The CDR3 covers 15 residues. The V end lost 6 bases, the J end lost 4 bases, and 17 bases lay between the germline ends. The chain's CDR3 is CASRLTLGLADTQYF. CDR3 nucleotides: TGTGCCAGCAGATTAACGCTAGGGCTGGCAGATACGCAGTATTTT.

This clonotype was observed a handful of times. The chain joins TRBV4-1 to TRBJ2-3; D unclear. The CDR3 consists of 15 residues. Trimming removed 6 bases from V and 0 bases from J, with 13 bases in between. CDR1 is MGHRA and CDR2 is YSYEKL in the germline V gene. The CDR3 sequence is CASRPRSTSTDTQYF. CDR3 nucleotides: TGCGCCAGCAGACCCAGAAGTACTAGCACAGATACGCAGTATTTT.

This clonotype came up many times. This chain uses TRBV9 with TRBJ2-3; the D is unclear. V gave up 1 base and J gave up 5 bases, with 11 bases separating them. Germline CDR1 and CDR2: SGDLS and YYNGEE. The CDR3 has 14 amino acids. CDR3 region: CASSVIDWGDTQYF. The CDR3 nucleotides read TGTGCCAGCAGCGTAATAGACTGGGGAGATACGCAGTATTTT. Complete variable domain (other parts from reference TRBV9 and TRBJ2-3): DSGVTQTPKHLITATGQRVTLRCSPRSGDLSVYWYQQSLDQGLQFLIQYYNGEERAKGNILERFSAQQFPDLHSELNLSSLELGDSALYFCASSVIDWGDTQYFGPGTRLTVL.

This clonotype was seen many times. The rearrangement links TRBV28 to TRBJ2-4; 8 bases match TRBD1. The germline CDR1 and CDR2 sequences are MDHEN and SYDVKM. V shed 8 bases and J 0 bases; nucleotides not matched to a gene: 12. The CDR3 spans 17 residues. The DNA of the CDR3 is TGTGCCAGCGGAATCTCGGACAGGGCCCTAGCCAAAAACATTCAGTACTTC. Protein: CASGISDRALAKNIQYF.

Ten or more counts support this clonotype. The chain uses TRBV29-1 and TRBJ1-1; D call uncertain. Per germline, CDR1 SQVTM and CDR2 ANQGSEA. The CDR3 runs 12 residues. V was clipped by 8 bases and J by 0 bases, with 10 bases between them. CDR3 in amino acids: CSTLHLNTEAFF. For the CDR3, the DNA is TGCAGCACCTTACACCTGAACACTGAAGCTTTCTTT.

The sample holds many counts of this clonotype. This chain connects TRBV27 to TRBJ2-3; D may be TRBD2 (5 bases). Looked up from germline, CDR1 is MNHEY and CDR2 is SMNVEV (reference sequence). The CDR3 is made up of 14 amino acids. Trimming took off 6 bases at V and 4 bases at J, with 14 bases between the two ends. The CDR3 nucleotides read TGTGCCAGCAGCCCCGCCGGGGTTCCAGATACGCAGTATTTT. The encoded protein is CASSPAGVPDTQYF.

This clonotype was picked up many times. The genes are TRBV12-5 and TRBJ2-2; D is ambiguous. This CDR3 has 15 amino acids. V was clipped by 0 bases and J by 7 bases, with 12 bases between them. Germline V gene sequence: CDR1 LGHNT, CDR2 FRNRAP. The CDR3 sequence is CASGLVGPGDGELFF. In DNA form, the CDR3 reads TGTGCTAGTGGTTTGGTTGGACCTGGGGACGGGGAGCTGTTTTTT.

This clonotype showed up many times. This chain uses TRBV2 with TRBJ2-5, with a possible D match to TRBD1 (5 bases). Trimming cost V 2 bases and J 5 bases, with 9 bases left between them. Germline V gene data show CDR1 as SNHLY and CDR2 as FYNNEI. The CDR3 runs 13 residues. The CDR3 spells CASSEHGAETQYF. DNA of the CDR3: TGTGCCAGCAGTGAACATGGGGCCGAGACCCAGTACTTC.

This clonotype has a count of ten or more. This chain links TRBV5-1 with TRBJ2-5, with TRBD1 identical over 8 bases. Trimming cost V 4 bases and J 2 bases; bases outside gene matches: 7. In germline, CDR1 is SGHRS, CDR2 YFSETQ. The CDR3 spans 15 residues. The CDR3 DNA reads TGCGCCAGCAGCCTATGGCAGGGGGCACAAGAGACCCAGTACTTC. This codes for CASSLWQGAQETQYF.

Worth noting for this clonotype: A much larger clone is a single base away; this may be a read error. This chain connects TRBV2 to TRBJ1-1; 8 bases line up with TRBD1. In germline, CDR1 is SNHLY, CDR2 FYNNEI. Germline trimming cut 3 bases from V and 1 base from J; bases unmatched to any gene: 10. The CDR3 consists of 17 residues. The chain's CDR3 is CASSDPLDREGNTEAFF. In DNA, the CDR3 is TGTGCCAGCAGTGATCCCCTGGACAGGGAGGGGAACACTGAAGCTTTCTTT.

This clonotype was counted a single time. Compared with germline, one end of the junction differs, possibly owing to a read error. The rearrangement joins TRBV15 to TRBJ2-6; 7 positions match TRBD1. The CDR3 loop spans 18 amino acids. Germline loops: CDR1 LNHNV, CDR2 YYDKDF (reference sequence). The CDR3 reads CATRTPGQMDSGANVLAF. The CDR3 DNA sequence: TGTGCCACCAGAACCCCGGGACAGATGGACTCTGGGGCCAACGTCCTGGCTTTC.

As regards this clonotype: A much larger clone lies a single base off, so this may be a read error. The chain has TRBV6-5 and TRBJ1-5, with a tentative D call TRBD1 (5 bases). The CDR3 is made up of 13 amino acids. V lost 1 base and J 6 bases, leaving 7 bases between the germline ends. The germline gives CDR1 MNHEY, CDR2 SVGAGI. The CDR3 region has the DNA TGTGCCAGCAGTTACTTTGGGGGTCAGCCCCAGCATTTT. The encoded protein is CASSYFGGQPQHF.

This chain's CDR3 is CSARPGSLETQYF. CDR3 DNA: TGCAGTGCTAGGCCGGGGAGCTTAGAGACCCAGTACTTC. V and J are TRBV20-1 and TRBJ2-5; tentative D call: TRBD2 (5 bases). Trimming removed 3 bases at V and 4 bases at J, with 12 bases between. Germline values: CDR1 DFQATT, CDR2 SNEGSKA (reference sequence). The CDR3 sequence is 13 residues long.